This T cell receptor (beta chain) stems from a study of T cell changes during pregnancy in multiple sclerosis. Assay: immunoSEQ multiplex PCR; the TCRdb copy retains only in-frame clones and omits some. Of 45,000 to 70,000 clones in the sample, around 90% were seen once. The sample consisted of CD4+ T cells from peripheral blood mononuclear cells, taken in the second trimester of pregnancy. This TCR came from a female donor with multiple sclerosis, enrolled in a pregnancy study.

The CDR3 loop reads CASRGQGYGYTF. CDR3 coding DNA: TGTGCCAGCAGGGGGCAGGGCTATGGCTACACCTTC. V usage is TRBV28 and J usage is TRBJ1-2; D is possibly TRBD1 (5 bases). Deletions cut 6 bases from V and 4 bases from J, with 9 bases between. The CDR3 consists of 12 residues. CDR1 MDHEN and CDR2 SYDVKM come from the germline V gene.